This TCR beta chain was profiled in a study of T-cell memory formation after mild COVID-19. The CDR3 is 14 amino acids. From germline, CDR1 is SGHTS and CDR2 YDEGEE. V gave up 4 bases and J gave up 8 bases; unmatched junction bases: 7. TCRdb processed the 5' RACE reads anew with MiXCR; each CDR3 protein has one entry. Seen here are around 440,000 distinct CDR3 sequences, roughly 18% observed once, and the top ten hold over 9%. The sample consisted of PBMCs or a T cell subset sorted from them (not recorded which). This rearrangement joins TRBV5-8 to TRBJ1-2; 11 bases are a match to TRBD1. This sequence originates from an adult woman who had mild COVID-19 (a few samples of this study predate the infection). Cell type and time point are not known. The chain's CDR3 is CASSGGTGGWGYTF. The CDR3 nucleotides are TGTGCCAGCAGCGGTGGGACAGGGGGATGGGGCTACACCTTC.